This T cell receptor (beta chain) was obtained from a study of vaccination effects on CD4 cells after COVID-19. General study points: Few convalescent patients, and no early post-infection timepoints, were available to the study.

Concerning this clone: Its target is not known.

The assay was immunoSEQ multiplex PCR, and TCRdb's table has in-frame clones only and misses some. The table has roughly 50,000 clones, roughly 79% seen once. This CDR3 region has 14 residues. CDR1 and CDR2 (germline): SGHTS, YDEGEE. Trimming removed 0 bases from V and 2 bases from J, with 8 bases in between. Antigen-specific CD4+ T cells expanded by the ViraFEST assay with viral peptide pools were then sequenced. Researchers isolated CD4+ T cells once approximately ten days of culture had elapsed. Testing of the vaccine recipients showed negative nucleocapsid antibodies and no prior SARS-CoV-2 infection. Peptides at about 10 ug/ml and IL-2 at about 9.2 IU/ml were added to approximately 2 million PBMC per well. IL-2 medium supplanted half the medium on days 3 and 7.

The TCR originated in a human donor who received a COVID-19 vaccine. This sample comprised CD4+ T cells from PBMCs cultured with HCoV-OC43 spike peptides, obtained before COVID-19 vaccination. The subset denotes: HCoV-OC43 spike overlapping peptide pool stimulation. This chain uses TRBV5-8 with TRBJ1-1, with D perhaps matching TRBD1 (5 bases). CDR3 sequence (DNA): TGTGCCAGCAGCTTGGCCGGGACTAACACTGAAGCTTTCTTT. It encodes CASSLAGTNTEAFF. The full variable domain, its missing parts supplied by reference TRBV5-8 and TRBJ1-1, is EAGVTQSPTHLIKTRGQQATLRCSPISGHTSVYWYQQALGLGLQFLLWYDEGEERNRGNFPPRFSGRQFPNYSSELNVNALELEDSALYLCASSLAGTNTEAFFGQGTRLTVV.